The entry below gives a single T cell receptor (beta chain) sequence along with its context. Its antigen is currently unknown. The CDR3 end lies 3 residues beyond the end of the read and is filled in from the germline J gene. The sample is drawn from a study of T cells in women clearing cervical HPV infection. Whole-study context: With HLA typing for only a few women, HLA confounding remains possible. General study results and limits: TRBV6-7 relative abundance averaged approximately 0.1% in cases and 0.15% to 0.2% in controls.

Method: immunoSEQ multiplex PCR; TCRdb's copy keeps in-frame clones and lacks some. The sample features approximately 16,000 clones, with roughly a tenth in its top ten. V lost 4 bases, J lost 0 bases, and 11 bases lay in between. The length of the CDR3 is 15 residues. Germline V lookup: CDR1 LGHNA, CDR2 YNFKEQ. The receptor's source is a woman aged 18 to 75 with a cervical HPV16 infection that either progressed to CIN3+ or cleared (not recorded which). The chain is built from TRBV4-2 and TRBJ2-3; D may be TRBD2 (5 bases). The sample comprised blood buffy coat. The sequenced CDR3 bases are TGTGCCAGCAGCCGTTCGAGGGCGAGCACAGATACG. Its translation: CASSRSRASTDT. The CDR3 in full is CASSRSRASTDTQYF.